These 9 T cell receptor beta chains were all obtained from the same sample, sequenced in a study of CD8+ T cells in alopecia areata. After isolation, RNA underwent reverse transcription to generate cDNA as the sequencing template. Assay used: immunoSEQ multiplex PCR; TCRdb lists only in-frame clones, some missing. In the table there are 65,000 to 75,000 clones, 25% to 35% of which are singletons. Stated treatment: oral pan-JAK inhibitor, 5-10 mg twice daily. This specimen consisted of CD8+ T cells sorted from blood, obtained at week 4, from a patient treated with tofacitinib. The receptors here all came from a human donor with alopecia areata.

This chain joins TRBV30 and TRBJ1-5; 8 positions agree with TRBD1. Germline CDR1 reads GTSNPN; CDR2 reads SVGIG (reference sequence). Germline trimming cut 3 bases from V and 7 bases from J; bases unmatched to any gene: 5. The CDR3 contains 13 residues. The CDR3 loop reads CAWRTGVEQPQHF. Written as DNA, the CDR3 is TGTGCCTGGAGGACAGGGGTTGAACAGCCCCAGCATTTT.

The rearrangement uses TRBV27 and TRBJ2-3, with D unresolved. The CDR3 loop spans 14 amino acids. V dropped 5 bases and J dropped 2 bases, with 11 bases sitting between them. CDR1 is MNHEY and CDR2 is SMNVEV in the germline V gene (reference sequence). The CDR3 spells CASSPIGFTDTQYF. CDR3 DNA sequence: TGTGCCAGCAGTCCCATCGGGTTCACAGATACGCAGTATTTT.

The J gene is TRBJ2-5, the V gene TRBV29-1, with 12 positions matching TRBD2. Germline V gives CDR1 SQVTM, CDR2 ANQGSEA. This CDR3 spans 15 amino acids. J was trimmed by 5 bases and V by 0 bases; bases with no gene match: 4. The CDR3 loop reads CSVEDRLAGVETQYF. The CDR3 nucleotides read TGCAGCGTTGAAGATCGACTAGCGGGAGTGGAGACCCAGTACTTC.

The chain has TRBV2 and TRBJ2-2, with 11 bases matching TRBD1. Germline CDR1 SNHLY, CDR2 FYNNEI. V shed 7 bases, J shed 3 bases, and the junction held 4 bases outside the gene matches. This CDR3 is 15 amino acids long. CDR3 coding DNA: TGTGCCAGCAATCCGGGACAGGGGGACACCGGGGAGCTGTTTTTT. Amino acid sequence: CASNPGQGDTGELFF.

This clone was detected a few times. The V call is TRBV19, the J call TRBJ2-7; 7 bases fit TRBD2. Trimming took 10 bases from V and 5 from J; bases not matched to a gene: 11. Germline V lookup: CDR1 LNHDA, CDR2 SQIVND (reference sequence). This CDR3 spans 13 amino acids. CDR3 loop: CAISAGPGDEQYF. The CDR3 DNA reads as TGTGCCATCTCAGCGGGACCCGGCGACGAGCAGTACTTC. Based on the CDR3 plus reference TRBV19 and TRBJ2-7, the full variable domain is DGGITQSPKYLFRKEGQNVTLSCEQNLNHDAMYWYRQDPGQGLRLIYYSQIVNDFQKGDIAEGYSVSREKKESFPLTVTSAQKNPTAFYLCAISAGPGDEQYFGPGTRLTVT.

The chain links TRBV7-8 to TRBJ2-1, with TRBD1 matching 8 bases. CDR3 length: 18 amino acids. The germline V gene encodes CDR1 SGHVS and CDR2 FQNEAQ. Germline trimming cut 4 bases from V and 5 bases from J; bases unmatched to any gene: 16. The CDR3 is CASSSLGGTGDPNNEQFF. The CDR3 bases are TGTGCCAGCAGCTCCCTAGGGGGGACAGGAGATCCAAACAATGAGCAGTTCTTC.

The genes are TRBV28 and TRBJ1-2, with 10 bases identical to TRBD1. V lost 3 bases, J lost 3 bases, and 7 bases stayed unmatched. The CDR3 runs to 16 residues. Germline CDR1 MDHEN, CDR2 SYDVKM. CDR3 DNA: TGTGCCAGCAGTTTCCACCGGGACAGGGGCGACTATGGCTACACCTTC. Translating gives CASSFHRDRGDYGYTF.

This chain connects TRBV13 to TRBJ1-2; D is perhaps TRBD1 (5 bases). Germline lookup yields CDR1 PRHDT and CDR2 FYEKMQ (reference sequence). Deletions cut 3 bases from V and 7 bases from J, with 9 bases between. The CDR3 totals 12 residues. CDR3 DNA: TGTGCCAGCAGCTTCGGGGGGTCTGGCTACACCTTC. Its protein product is CASSFGGSGYTF.

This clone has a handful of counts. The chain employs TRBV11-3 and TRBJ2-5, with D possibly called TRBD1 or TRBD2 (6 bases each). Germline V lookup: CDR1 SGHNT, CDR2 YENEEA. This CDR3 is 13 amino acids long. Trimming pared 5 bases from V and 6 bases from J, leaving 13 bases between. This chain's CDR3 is CASSHRAGKTQYF. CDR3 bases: TGTGCCAGCAGCCACAGGGCGGGAAAGACCCAGTACTTC.